This T cell receptor beta chain derives from a study of a mutant IDH1 vaccine in newly diagnosed glioma. Findings of the study overall: There were vaccine-induced immune responses in 90% to 95% of the patients.

The repertoire was sequenced with immunoSEQ multiplex PCR; TCRdb's copy has only in-frame clones and lacks some. This table holds tens of thousands of clones, roughly 82% found once. The time point is: baseline, week 1 (first vaccination visit). Treatment specified: pre-vaccination baseline after standard-of-care therapy. Note on this clone: Its matching antigen is unknown.

Trimming pared 6 bases from V and 2 bases from J, leaving 10 bases between. The CDR3 spans 13 residues. Germline-derived CDR1 and CDR2 are KGHSH and LQKENI. The chain uses TRBV18 and TRBJ1-1; the D gene is possibly TRBD1 (6 bases). This specimen consisted of PBMCs, obtained from a glioma patient treated with radiotherapy, temozolomide or both. This clonotype originated in a young man with glioma. CDR3 coding DNA: TGTGCCAGCTCCGTGGACAGAAACACTGAAGCTTTCTTT. This encodes CASSVDRNTEAFF. Using reference TRBV18 and TRBJ1-1 for the parts outside the CDR3, the full variable domain is NAGVMQNPRHLVRRRGQEARLRCSPMKGHSHVYWYRQLPEEGLKFMVYLQKENIIDESGMPKERFSAEFPKEGPSILRIQQVVRGDSAAYFCASSVDRNTEAFFGQGTRLTVV.